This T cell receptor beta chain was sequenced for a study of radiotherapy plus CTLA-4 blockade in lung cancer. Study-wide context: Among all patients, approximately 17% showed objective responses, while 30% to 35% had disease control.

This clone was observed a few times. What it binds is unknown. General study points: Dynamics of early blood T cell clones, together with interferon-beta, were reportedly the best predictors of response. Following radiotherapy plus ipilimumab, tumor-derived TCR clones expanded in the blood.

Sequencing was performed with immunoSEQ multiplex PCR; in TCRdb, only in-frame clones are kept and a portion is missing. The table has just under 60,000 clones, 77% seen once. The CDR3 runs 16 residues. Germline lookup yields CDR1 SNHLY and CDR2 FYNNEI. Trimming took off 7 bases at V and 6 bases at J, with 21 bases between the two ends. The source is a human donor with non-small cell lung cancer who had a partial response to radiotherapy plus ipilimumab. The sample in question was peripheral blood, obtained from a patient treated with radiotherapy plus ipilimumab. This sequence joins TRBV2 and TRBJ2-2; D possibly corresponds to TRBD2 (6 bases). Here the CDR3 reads CASIVGRRREAGELFF. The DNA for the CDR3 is TGTGCCAGCATTGTCGGGCGTAGAAGGGAGGCCGGGGAGCTGTTTTTT.